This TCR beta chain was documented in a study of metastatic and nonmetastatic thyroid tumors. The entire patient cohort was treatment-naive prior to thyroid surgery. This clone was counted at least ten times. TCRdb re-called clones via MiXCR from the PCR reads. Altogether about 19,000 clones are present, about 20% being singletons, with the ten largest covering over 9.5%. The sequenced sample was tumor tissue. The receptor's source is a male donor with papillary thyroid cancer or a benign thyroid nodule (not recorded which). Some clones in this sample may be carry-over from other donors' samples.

The CDR3 DNA reads TGTGCCAGCAGATCTACAGGGGCCGCAGATACGCAGTATTTT. Encoded protein: CASRSTGAADTQYF. The chain recombines TRBV7-3 with TRBJ2-3; 7 nucleotides agree with TRBD1. The length of the CDR3 is 14 residues. The trim removed 6 bases at V and 4 bases at J, leaving 7 bases unmatched. CDR1 and CDR2 (germline): SGHTA, FQGTGA.